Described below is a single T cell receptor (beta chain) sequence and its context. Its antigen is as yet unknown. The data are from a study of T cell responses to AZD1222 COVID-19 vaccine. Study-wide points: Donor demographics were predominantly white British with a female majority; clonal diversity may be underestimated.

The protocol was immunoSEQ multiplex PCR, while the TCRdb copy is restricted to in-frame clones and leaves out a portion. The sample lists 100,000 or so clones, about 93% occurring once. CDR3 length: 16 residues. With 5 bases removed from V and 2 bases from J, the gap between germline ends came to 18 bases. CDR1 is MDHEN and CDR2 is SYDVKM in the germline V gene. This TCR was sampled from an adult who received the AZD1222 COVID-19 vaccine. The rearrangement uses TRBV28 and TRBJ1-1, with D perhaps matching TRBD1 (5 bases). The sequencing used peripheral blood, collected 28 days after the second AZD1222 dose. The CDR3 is CASSQIVGAGNTEAFF. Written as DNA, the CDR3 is TGTGCCAGCAGTCAAATAGTAGGGGCCGGAAACACTGAAGCTTTCTTT.